The 25 T cell receptor beta chains below come from one sample, sequenced in a study of blood T cell repertoires in COVID-19 (dated by TCRdb to the early 2020s). Receptor libraries were prepared by the immunoSEQ multiplex PCR assay. Not all clones reach the TCRdb copy of this immuneACCESS table, which keeps in-frame sequences only. Checked studies attribute under half of the gap to unresolved V genes and leave the rest unexplained. For this sample there are around 270,000 clones; about 87% appear just once. The ten biggest clones cover roughly 3% of the sample. The sample comprised PBMCs or T cells enriched from blood (not recorded which). These receptors were taken from a woman in her thirties or forties who had been exposed to COVID-19.

The chain employs TRBV7-9 and TRBJ1-4; D is unclear. V lost 1 base and J lost 8, with 11 bases in between. The CDR3 length is 14 residues. CDR1 is SEHNR, CDR2 FQNEAQ, per germline (reference sequence). The CDR3 coding sequence is TGTGCCAGCAGCTTAGTAAGGAGTAGCGAAAAACTGTTTTTT. Translated, it gives CASSLVRSSEKLFF.

The V gene is TRBV9, the J gene TRBJ1-3; possible D gene TRBD1, 6 bases. The CDR3 is 17 amino acids. The germline gives CDR1 SGDLS, CDR2 YYNGEE. V was cut by 2 bases and J by 4 bases, with 19 bases left in between. In DNA form, the CDR3 reads TGTGCCAGCAGCGTCGCCGGACAGCGAGGGTCCGGAAACACCATATATTTT. Translation: CASSVAGQRGSGNTIYF.

The sample holds a few counts of this clone. The rearrangement links TRBV5-1 to TRBJ1-5; D call uncertain. The CDR3 consists of 15 residues. Trimming pared 5 bases from V and 1 base from J, leaving 13 bases between. CDR1 is SGHRS, CDR2 YFSETQ, per germline. CDR3 amino acids: CASSMDPGSNQPQHF. The CDR3 DNA sequence: TGCGCCAGCAGTATGGACCCGGGGAGCAATCAGCCCCAGCATTTT.

The V call is TRBV7-3, the J call TRBJ2-3; D unclear. CDR3 length: 13 amino acids. Trimming pared 5 bases from V and 7 bases from J, leaving 13 bases between. Per the germline V gene, CDR1 is SGHTA and CDR2 is FQGTGA. CDR3 sequence: CASSPYLTNTQYF. CDR3 bases: TGTGCCAGCAGCCCATACCTTACAAATACGCAGTATTTT. The whole variable domain, filled in from reference TRBV7-3 and TRBJ2-3, reads GAGVSQTPSNKVTEKGKYVELRCDPISGHTALYWYRQSLGQGPEFLIYFQGTGAADDSGLPNDRFFAVRPEGSVSTLKIQRTERGDSAVYLCASSPYLTNTQYFGPGTRLTVL.

The chain joins TRBV5-4 to TRBJ2-1, with 7 bases aligning to TRBD1. CDR3 length equals 13 residues. Germline CDR1 is SGHNT and CDR2 is YYREEE (reference sequence). After removal of 6 bases from V and 5 bases from J, the junction contained 5 bases not matched to a gene. For the CDR3, the DNA is TGTGCCAGCACACGACAGGGCAACAATGAGCAGTTCTTC. Residues: CASTRQGNNEQFF.

This chain uses TRBV5-1 with TRBJ1-3; D gene unclear. CDR1 and CDR2 from the germline V gene are SGHRS and YFSETQ. The CDR3 runs 14 residues. V lost 0 bases, J lost 1 base, and 5 bases lay in between. DNA of the CDR3: TGCGCCAGCAGCTTGGCCTTGTCTGGAAACACCATATATTTT. This gives the protein CASSLALSGNTIYF.

Details on this clone: Other DNA sequences in the same sample also yield this CDR3. The V and J genes are TRBV28 and TRBJ2-1; D might be TRBD2 (5 bases). Between the trimmed V and J ends, which lost 6 bases and 6 bases, there was a span of 6 bases. Germline values: CDR1 MDHEN, CDR2 SYDVKM. The CDR3 contains 11 residues. CDR3 residues: CASRDSNEQFF. The DNA of the CDR3 is TGTGCCAGCAGGGACTCCAATGAGCAGTTCTTC.

The chain employs TRBV6-5 and TRBJ2-2; D is perhaps TRBD1 (6 bases). V was trimmed by 2 bases and J by 1 base, leaving 11 bases between them. The CDR3 contains 16 residues. The germline V gene encodes CDR1 MNHEY and CDR2 SVGAGI. CDR3 residues: CASSYAGARNTGELFF. The CDR3, as DNA: TGTGCCAGCAGTTACGCAGGGGCACGGAACACCGGGGAGCTGTTTTTT.

The chain employs TRBV11-1 and TRBJ1-1, with TRBD1 as a possible D gene (5 bases). The CDR3 has 13 amino acids. V lost 3 bases and J 1 base, leaving 6 bases between the germline ends. Germline values: CDR1 SGHAT, CDR2 FQDESV (reference sequence). In DNA, the CDR3 is TGTGCCAGCAGCTTTCAGGGGAACACTGAAGCTTTCTTT. Protein sequence: CASSFQGNTEAFF.

The gene calls are TRBV19 and TRBJ2-1; D not resolved. Trimming shortened V by 6 bases and J by 0 bases, and 9 bases separated the two germline ends. The CDR3 runs 14 residues. The germline V gene has CDR1 LNHDA and CDR2 SQIVND (reference sequence). The CDR3 DNA follows: TGTGCCAGTAGCCCCTCCTACTCCTACAATGAGCAGTTCTTC. Protein sequence: CASSPSYSYNEQFF.

As regards this clone: One junction end disagrees with the germline gene, perhaps due to a read error. The genes are TRBV5-1 and TRBJ1-1, with 7 bases lining up with TRBD1. Germline CDR1 is SGHRS and CDR2 is YFSETQ. The CDR3 length is 14 residues. Written as DNA, the CDR3 is TGTGCCAGCAGCCCTGACAGGGTTGCCACTGAAGCTTTCTTT. As protein: CASSPDRVATEAFF.

The chain recombines TRBV9 with TRBJ2-3, with D maybe TRBD2 (7 bases). Germline loops: CDR1 SGDLS, CDR2 YYNGEE. This CDR3 spans 15 amino acids. V was cut by 3 bases and J by 8 bases, with 19 bases left in between. CDR3: CASSGGGGGSGTQYF. The CDR3 DNA reads as TGTGCCAGCAGCGGGGGAGGCGGGGGCAGCGGTACGCAGTATTTT.

This clone was detected only once. The chain has TRBV3-1 (or the pseudogene TRBV3-2) and TRBJ1-5; no definite D call. Germline V gene data show CDR1 as LGHDT and CDR2 as YNNKEL (reference sequence). V lost 1 base and J lost 9, with 7 bases in between. This CDR3 is built from 12 residues. The DNA for the CDR3 is TGTGCCAGCAGCCAAGGTGTGGCGCCCCAGCATTTT. Translation gives CASSQGVAPQHF.

This clone was detected only once. The CDR3 coding sequence is TGTGCCAGCAGCCAACCCCCGCCCCCGGGACAGCAAAAATCCTACGAGCAGTACTTC. This translates into CASSQPPPPGQQKSYEQYF. This sequence joins TRBV3-1 (or the pseudogene TRBV3-2) and TRBJ2-7, with TRBD1 matching 7 bases. Per germline, CDR1 LGHDT and CDR2 YNNKEL (reference sequence). J lost 1 base, V lost 2 bases, and 17 bases had no gene match. CDR3 length equals 19 residues.

CDR3 DNA sequence: TGTGCCAGCAGCCTACGGGGGGACTACGAGCAGTACTTC. It encodes CASSLRGDYEQYF. The chain carries TRBV11-3 and TRBJ2-7; 7 bases line up with TRBD2. V gave up 5 bases and J gave up 3 bases; unmatched junction bases: 4. This CDR3 comprises 13 residues. Germline assignment: CDR1 SGHNT and CDR2 YENEEA.

The gene calls are TRBV2 and TRBJ2-1; 8 nucleotides agree with TRBD2. The CDR3 consists of 15 residues. CDR1 is SNHLY, CDR2 FYNNEI, per germline. With 4 bases clipped from V and 0 bases from J, the junction kept 2 bases outside the gene matches. CDR3 coding DNA: TGTGCCAGCAGTGTTAGCGGGGTCTCCTACAATGAGCAGTTCTTC. It yields the protein CASSVSGVSYNEQFF.

The CDR3 reads CATSGRLAGNEQFF. As DNA, the CDR3 is TGTGCCACCAGTGGTCGTCTAGCGGGGAATGAGCAGTTCTTC. This chain links TRBV24-1 with TRBJ2-1; TRBD2 aligns across 9 bases. Germline V lookup: CDR1 KGHDR, CDR2 SFDVKD. The ends lost 5 bases at V and 7 bases at J; junction bases unmatched: 5. The CDR3 extends over 14 amino acids.

The gene calls are TRBV27 and TRBJ2-2; 9 nucleotides match TRBD2. The CDR3 covers 16 residues. J was trimmed by 0 bases and V by 2 bases; bases with no gene match: 1. From germline, CDR1 is MNHEY and CDR2 SMNVEV (reference sequence). CDR3 bases: TGTGCCAGCAGTTTAATAGCGGGGGCGAACACCGGGGAGCTGTTTTTT. Translation: CASSLIAGANTGELFF.

This clone was observed a handful of times. The chain links TRBV18 to TRBJ1-6; 7 bases are a match to TRBD1. The CDR3 covers 16 residues. Germline V lookup: CDR1 KGHSH, CDR2 LQKENI. V lost 6 bases and J lost 6; bases outside the gene matches: 11. DNA for the CDR3: TGTGCCAGCTCTCAGGGGGTATTGGGACCTAATTCACCCCTCCACTTT. This translates into CASSQGVLGPNSPLHF.

The genes are TRBV11-2 and TRBJ2-1, with D unclear. The germline V and J ends were trimmed by 5 bases and 6 bases, with 11 bases remaining between them. This CDR3 comprises 13 residues. CDR1 and CDR2 from the germline V gene are SGHAT and FQNNGV. The CDR3 DNA reads as TGTGCCAGCAGCCTTAGTACGGTCAATGAGCAGTTCTTC. Its translation is CASSLSTVNEQFF.

J is TRBJ1-2 and V is TRBV7-3; D may be TRBD1 (5 bases). This CDR3 has 14 amino acids. V lost 0 bases to trimming and J lost 8 bases, with 13 bases between them. Germline loops: CDR1 SGHTA, CDR2 FQGTGA. Here the CDR3 DNA reads TGTGCCAGCAGCTTAACATCCCAGGGTGGAGGCTACACCTTC. Protein: CASSLTSQGGGYTF.

This chain links TRBV5-4 with TRBJ2-1, with D maybe TRBD2 (6 bases). Germline V gene lookup returns CDR1 SGHNT and CDR2 YYREEE (reference sequence). The germline V and J ends were trimmed by 0 bases and 5 bases, with 12 bases remaining between them. The CDR3 runs 15 residues. CDR3 sequence reads: CASSLGRGIDNEQFF. Written as DNA, the CDR3 is TGTGCCAGCAGCTTGGGGCGGGGAATCGACAATGAGCAGTTCTTC.

V gene TRBV19 combines with J gene TRBJ2-5; tentative D call: TRBD1 (6 bases). Germline CDR1 is LNHDA and CDR2 is SQIVND (reference sequence). This CDR3 spans 16 amino acids. V lost 1 base to trimming and J lost 4 bases, with 16 bases between them. CDR3 region: CASSIGTGTIGETQYF. The CDR3 bases are TGTGCCAGTAGTATAGGTACAGGGACCATTGGAGAGACCCAGTACTTC.

The table lists this clone with a count of one. V usage is TRBV5-4 and J usage is TRBJ1-2, with a weak D call TRBD1 (5 bases). The CDR3 length is 14 residues. V was clipped by 2 bases and J by 4 bases, with 12 bases between them. Germline assignment: CDR1 SGHNT and CDR2 YYREEE (reference sequence). DNA of the CDR3: TGTGCCAGCAGCTTCTCTCGGGGGACCTATGGCTACACCTTC. This sequence encodes CASSFSRGTYGYTF.

V and J are TRBV19 and TRBJ2-5, with 9 bases identical to TRBD2. Germline CDR1 LNHDA, CDR2 SQIVND (reference sequence). The J segment lost 4 bases and the V segment lost 1 base, leaving 16 bases of the junction unmatched. The CDR3 extends over 19 amino acids. CDR3 DNA sequence: TGTGCCAGTAGTATAGGGACGGCGGGAGGGACCGCCGGGCCAGAGACCCAGTACTTC. This encodes CASSIGTAGGTAGPETQYF.